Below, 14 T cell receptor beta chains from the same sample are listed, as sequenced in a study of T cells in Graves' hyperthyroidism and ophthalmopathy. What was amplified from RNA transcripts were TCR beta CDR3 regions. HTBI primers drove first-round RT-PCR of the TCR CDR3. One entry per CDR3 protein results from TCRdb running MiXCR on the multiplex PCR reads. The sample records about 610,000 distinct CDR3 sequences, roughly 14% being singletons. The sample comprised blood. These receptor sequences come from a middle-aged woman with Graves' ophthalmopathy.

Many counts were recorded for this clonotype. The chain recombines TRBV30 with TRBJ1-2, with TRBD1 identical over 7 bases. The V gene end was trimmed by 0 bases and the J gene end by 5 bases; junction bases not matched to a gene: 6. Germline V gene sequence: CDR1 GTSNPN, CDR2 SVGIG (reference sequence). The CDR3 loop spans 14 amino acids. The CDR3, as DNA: TGTGCCTGGAGTGTAGACAGGGTGGGGTATGGCTACACCTTC. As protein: CAWSVDRVGYGYTF.

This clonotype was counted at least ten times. The CDR3 nucleotides are TGTGCCAGCAGTAAACAGGGTTTTCAGCCCCAGCATTTT. Protein: CASSKQGFQPQHF. The chain uses TRBV28 and TRBJ1-5; TRBD1 is a possible D gene (6 bases). CDR1 MDHEN and CDR2 SYDVKM come from the germline V gene. Trimming pared 5 bases from V and 6 bases from J, leaving 11 bases between. This CDR3 region has 13 residues. The complete variable domain, with remaining parts taken from reference TRBV28 and TRBJ1-5, reads DVKVTQSSRYLVKRTGEKVFLECVQDMDHENMFWYRQDPGLGLRLIYFSYDVKMKEKGDIPEGYSVSREKKERFSLILESASTNQTSMYLCASSKQGFQPQHFGDGTRLSIL.

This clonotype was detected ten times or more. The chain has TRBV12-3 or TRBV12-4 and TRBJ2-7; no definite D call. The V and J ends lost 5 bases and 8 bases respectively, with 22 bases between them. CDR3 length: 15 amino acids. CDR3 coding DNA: TGTGCCAGCAGTCCTACCGTGGGGAACAACGCGCAGCAGTACTTC. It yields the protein CASSPTVGNNAQQYF.

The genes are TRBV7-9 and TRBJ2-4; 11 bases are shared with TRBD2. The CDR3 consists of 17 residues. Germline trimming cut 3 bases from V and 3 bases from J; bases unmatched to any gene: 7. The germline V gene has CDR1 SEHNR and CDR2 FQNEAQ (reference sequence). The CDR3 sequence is CASSFELAGVSKNIQYF. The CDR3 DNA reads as TGTGCCAGCAGCTTTGAACTAGCGGGAGTTAGCAAAAACATTCAGTACTTC.

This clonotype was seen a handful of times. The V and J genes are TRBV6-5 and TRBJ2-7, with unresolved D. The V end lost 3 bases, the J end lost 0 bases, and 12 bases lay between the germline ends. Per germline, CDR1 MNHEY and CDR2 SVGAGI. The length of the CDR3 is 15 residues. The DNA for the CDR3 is TGTGCCAGCAGTTATTCTGACTTACCCTCCTACGAGCAGTACTTC. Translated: CASSYSDLPSYEQYF.

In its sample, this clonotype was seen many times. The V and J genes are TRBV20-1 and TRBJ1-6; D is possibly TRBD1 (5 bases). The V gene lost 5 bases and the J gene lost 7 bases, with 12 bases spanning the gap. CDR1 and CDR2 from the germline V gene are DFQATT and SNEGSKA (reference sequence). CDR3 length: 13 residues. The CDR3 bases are TGCAGTGCTTTCAGGGATTCGAATTCACCCCTCCACTTT. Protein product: CSAFRDSNSPLHF.

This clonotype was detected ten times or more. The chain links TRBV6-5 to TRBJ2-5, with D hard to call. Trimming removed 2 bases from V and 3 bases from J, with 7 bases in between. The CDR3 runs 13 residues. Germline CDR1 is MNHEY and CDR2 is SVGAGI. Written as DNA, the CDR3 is TGTGCCAGCAGTTACAATACTAAAGAGACCCAGTACTTC. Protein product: CASSYNTKETQYF.

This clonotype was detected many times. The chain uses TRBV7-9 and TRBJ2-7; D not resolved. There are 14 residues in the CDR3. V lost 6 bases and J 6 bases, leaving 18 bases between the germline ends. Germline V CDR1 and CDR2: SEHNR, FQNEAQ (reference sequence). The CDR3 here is CASSLTIGHSEQYF. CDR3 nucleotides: TGTGCCAGCAGTCTGACGATTGGGCACTCCGAGCAGTACTTC.

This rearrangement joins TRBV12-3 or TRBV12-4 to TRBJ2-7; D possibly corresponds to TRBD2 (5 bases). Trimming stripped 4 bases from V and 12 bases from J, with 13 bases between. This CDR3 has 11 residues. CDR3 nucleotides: TGTGCCAGCAGTTCCGCTAGCACGCTGTACTTC. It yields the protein CASSSASTLYF.

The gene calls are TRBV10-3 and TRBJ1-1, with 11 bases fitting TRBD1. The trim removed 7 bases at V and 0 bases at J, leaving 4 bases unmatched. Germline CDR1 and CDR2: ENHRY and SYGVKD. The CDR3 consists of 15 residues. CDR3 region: CAITRTGGLNTEAFF. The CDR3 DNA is TGTGCCATCACCAGGACAGGGGGCTTGAACACTGAAGCTTTCTTT.

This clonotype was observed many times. DNA of the CDR3: TGTGCCAGCGGGCTAGCGGCGCGAGGGGAGCAGTACTTC. Residues: CASGLAARGEQYF. The rearrangement links TRBV13 to TRBJ2-7; 7 nucleotides match TRBD2. Trimming took 8 bases from V and 7 from J; bases not matched to a gene: 11. CDR1 is PRHDT, CDR2 FYEKMQ, per germline (reference sequence). This CDR3 comprises 13 residues.

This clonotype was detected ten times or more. CDR3 nucleotides: TGTGCCAGCAGCTCAGGGGACCGCTACGAGCAGTACTTC. Its translation: CASSSGDRYEQYF. The rearrangement joins TRBV7-3 to TRBJ2-7; maybe TRBD1 (6 bases). This CDR3 is 13 amino acids long. V was trimmed by 4 bases and J by 3 bases, leaving 10 bases between them. In germline, CDR1 is SGHTA, CDR2 FQGTGA.

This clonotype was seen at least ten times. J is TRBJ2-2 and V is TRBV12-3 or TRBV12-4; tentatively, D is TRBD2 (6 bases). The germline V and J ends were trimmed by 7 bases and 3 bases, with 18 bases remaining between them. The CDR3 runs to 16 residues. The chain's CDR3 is CASTTGTVRHTGELFF. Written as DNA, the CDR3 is TGTGCCAGCACTACCGGGACTGTCAGACACACCGGGGAGCTGTTTTTT.

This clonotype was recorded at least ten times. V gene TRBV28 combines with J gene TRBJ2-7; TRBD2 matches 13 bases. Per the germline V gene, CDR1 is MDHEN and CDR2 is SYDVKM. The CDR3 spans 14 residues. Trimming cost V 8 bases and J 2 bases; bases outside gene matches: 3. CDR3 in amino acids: CASVLAGGTYEQYF. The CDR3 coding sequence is TGTGCCAGCGTACTAGCGGGAGGGACCTACGAGCAGTACTTC.